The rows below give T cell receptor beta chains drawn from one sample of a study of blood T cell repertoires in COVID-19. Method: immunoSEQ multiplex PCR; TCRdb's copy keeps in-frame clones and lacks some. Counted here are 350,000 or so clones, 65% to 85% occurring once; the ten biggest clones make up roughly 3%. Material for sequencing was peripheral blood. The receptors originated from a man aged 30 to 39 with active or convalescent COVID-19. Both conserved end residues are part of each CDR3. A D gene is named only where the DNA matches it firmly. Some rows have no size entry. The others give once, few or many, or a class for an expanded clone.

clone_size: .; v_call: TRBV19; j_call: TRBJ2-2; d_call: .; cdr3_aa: CASSVGVADTGELFF; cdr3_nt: TGTGCCAGTAGCGTAGGGGTTGCGGACACCGGGGAGCTGTTTTTT
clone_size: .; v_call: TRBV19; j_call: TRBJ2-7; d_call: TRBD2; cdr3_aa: CASSIILAGGYEQYF; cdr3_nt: TGTGCCAGTAGTATTATCCTAGCGGGAGGCTACGAGCAGTACTTC
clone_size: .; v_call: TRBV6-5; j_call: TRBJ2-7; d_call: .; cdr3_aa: CASSYRGRDEQYF; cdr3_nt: TGTGCCAGCAGTTATAGGGGGAGGGACGAGCAGTACTTC
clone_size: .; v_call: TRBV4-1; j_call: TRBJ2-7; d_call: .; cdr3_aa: CASSHSGTYEQYF; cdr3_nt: TGCGCCAGCAGCCACTCAGGAACCTACGAGCAGTACTTC
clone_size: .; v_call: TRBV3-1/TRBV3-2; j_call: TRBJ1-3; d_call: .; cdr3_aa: CASSQVLVLPSGNTIYF; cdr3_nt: TGTGCCAGCAGCCAAGTATTAGTGTTACCCTCTGGAAACACCATATATTTT
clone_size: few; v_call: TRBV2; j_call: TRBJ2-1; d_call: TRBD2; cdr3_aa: CASSGGSGYNEQFF; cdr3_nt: TGTGCCAGCAGTGGTGGTAGCGGGTACAATGAGCAGTTCTTC
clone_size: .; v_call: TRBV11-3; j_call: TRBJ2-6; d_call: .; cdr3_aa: CASSPSGANVLTF; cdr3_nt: TGTGCCAGCAGCCCATCTGGGGCCAACGTCCTGACTTTC
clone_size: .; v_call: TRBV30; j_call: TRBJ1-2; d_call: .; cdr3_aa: CAWSTMKDYGYTF; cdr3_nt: TGTGCCTGGTCTACTATGAAGGACTATGGCTACACCTTC
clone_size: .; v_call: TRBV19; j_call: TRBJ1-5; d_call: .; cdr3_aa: CASSGGANQPQHF; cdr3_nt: TGTGCCAGTAGTGGGGGGGCCAATCAGCCCCAGCATTTT
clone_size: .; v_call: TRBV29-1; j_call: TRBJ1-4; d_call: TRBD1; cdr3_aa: CSVPQGAHEKLFF; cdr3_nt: TGCAGCGTGCCACAGGGGGCTCATGAAAAACTGTTTTTT
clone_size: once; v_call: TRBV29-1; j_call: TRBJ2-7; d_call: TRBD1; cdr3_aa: CSVEVGTETYEQYF; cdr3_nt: TGCAGCGTTGAAGTCGGGACAGAAACCTACGAGCAGTACTTC
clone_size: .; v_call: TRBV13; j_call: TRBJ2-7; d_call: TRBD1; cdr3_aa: CASSFPGQGEQYF; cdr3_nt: TGTGCCAGCAGCTTCCCGGGACAGGGGGAGCAGTACTTC
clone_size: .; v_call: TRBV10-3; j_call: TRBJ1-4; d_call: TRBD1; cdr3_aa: CATRGQGNEKLFF; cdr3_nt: TGTGCCACCCGGGGACAGGGGAATGAAAAACTGTTTTTT
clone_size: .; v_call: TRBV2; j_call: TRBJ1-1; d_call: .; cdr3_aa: CASRKNSDSPKAFF; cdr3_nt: TGTGCCAGCAGAAAAAACTCAGACAGTCCGAAAGCTTTCTTT
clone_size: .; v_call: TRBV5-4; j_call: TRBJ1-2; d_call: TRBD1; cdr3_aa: CASSQTAGTGYRYTF; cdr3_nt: TGTGCCAGCAGCCAAACAGCCGGGACAGGGTATCGCTACACCTTC
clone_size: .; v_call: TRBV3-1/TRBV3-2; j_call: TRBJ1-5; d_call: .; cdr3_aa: CASSWGRSNQPQHF; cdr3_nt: TGTGCCAGCTCCTGGGGGCGGTCGAATCAGCCCCAGCATTTT
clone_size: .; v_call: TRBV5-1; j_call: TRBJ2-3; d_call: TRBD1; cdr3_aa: CASSKGQGRSDTQYF; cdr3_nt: TGCGCCAGCAGCAAAGGACAGGGGAGGTCAGATACGCAGTATTTT
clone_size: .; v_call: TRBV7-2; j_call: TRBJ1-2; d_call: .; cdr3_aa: CASSPPGDVNYGYTF; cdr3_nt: TGTGCCAGCAGCCCGCCTGGAGATGTTAACTATGGCTACACCTTC
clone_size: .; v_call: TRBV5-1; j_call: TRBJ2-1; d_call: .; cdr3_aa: CASSRYRDNEQFF; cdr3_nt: TGCGCCAGCAGCCGGTACAGGGACAATGAGCAGTTCTTC
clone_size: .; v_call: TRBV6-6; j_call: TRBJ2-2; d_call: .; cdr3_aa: CAVLGRRDTGELFF; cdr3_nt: TGTGCCGTACTGGGGAGAAGGGACACCGGGGAGCTGTTTTTT
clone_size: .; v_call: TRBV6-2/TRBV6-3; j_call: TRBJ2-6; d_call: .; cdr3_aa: CASSYAGQLSGANVLTF; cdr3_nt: TGTGCCAGCAGTTACGCGGGACAGCTCTCTGGGGCCAACGTCCTGACTTTC
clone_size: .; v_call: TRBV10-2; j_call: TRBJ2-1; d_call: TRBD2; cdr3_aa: CASSPLAGADHNEQFF; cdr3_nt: TGCGCCAGCAGTCCACTAGCGGGAGCCGACCACAATGAGCAGTTCTTC
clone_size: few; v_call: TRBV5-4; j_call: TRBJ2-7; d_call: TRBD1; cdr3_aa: CASRRDRDHEQYF; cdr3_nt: TGTGCCAGCAGAAGGGACAGGGACCACGAGCAGTACTTC
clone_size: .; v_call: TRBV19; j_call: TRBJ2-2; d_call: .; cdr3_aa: CASSIEGRPNTGELFF; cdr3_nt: TGTGCCAGTAGTATAGAAGGCAGGCCAAACACCGGGGAGCTGTTTTTT
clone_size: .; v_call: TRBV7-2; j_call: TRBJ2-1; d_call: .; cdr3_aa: CASSLSAAYNEQFF; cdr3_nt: TGTGCCAGCAGCTTAAGCGCGGCCTACAATGAGCAGTTCTTC
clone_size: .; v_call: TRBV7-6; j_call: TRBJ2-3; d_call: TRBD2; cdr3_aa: CASSIQAGETDTQYF; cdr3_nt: TGTGCCAGCAGCATTCAAGCGGGGGAAACAGATACGCAGTATTTT
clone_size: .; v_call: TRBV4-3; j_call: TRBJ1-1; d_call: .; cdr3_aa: CASSQDGGRGTEAFF; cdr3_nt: TGCGCCAGCAGCCAAGATGGGGGCAGGGGTACTGAAGCTTTCTTT
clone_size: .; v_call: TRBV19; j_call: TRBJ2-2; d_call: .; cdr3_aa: CASSIGHSGYTGELFF; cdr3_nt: TGTGCCAGTAGTATCGGCCATAGCGGATACACCGGGGAGCTGTTTTTT